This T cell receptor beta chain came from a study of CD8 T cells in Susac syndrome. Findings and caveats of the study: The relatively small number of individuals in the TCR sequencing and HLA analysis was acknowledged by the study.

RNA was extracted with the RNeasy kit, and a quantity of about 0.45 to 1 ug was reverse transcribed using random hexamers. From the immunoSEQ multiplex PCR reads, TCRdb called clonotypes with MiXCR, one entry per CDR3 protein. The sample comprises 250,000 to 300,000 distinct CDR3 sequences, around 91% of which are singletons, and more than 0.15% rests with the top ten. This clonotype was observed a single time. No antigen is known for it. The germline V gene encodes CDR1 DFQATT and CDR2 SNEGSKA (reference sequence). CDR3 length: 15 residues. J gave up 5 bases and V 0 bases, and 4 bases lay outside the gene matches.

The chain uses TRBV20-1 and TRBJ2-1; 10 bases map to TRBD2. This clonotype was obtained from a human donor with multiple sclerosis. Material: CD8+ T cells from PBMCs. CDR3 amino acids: CSARDRGLADNEQFF. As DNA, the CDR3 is TGCAGTGCTAGAGATCGTGGACTAGCGGACAATGAGCAGTTCTTC.